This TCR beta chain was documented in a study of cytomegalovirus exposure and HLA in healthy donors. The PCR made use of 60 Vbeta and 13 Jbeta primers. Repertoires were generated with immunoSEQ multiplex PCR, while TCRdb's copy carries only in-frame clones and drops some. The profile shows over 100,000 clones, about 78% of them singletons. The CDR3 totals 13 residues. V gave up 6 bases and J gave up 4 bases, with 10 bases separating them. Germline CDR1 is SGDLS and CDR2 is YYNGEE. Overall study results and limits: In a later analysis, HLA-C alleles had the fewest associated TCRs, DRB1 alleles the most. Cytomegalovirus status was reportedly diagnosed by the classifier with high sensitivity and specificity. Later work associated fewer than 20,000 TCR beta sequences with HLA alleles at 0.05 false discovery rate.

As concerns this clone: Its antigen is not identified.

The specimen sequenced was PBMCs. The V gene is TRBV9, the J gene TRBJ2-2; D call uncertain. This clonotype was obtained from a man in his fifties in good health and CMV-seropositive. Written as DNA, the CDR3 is TGTGCCAGCAAGGAGCGCCTCACCGGGGAGCTGTTTTTT. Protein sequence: CASKERLTGELFF.